This TCR beta chain was sequenced during a study of human T cells and chemical hapten exposure. The wider study: DPC 0.01% went on the upper back by patch test, with reading at 6 days.

MiXCR was run by TCRdb on the RACE reads, yielding one entry per CDR3 protein. The sample contains around 60,000 distinct CDR3 sequences, around 7% of which appear only once. On this clonotype itself: The antigen is not known.

Points from the study as a whole: Correlating positively with patch test score were the PT1 expanded TCR counts.

The length of the CDR3 is 16 residues. Germline-derived CDR1 and CDR2 are SNHLY and FYNNEI. V was pared by 7 bases and J by 9 bases, with 22 bases between. Time point meaning: pre-sensitization, week 0. Treatment noted: therapeutic diphenylcyclopropenone sensitization with weekly scalp DPC. Researchers extracted total RNA from unfractionated whole blood. This material consisted of whole blood, taken in connection with sensitization to the hapten diphenylcyclopropenone (DPC). This sequence originates from a woman in her twenties or thirties with alopecia areata. Some clones in this sample may be carry-over from other donors' samples. The rearrangement joins TRBV2 to TRBJ1-6; possible D gene TRBD1, 5 bases. This CDR3 is CASTRLGALGGSPLHF. The CDR3 coding sequence is TGTGCCAGCACTCGCCTAGGGGCGCTGGGAGGTTCACCCCTCCACTTT.